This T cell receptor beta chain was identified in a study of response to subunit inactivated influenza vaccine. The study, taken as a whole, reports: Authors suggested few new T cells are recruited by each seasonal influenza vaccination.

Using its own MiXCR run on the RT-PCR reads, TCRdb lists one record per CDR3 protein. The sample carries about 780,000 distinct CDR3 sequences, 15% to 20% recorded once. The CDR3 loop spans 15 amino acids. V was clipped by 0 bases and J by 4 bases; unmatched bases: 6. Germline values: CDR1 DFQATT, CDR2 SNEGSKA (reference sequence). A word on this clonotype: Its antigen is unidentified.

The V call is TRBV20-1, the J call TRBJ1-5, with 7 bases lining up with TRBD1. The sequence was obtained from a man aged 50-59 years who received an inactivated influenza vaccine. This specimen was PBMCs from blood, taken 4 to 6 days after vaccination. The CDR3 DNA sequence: TGCAGTGCTAGAGATTCGACAGGGAAGAATCAGCCCCAGCATTTT. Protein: CSARDSTGKNQPQHF.